The 20 T cell receptor beta chains listed next were all sequenced from one sample in a study of blood T cell repertoires in COVID-19. The table came from immunoSEQ multiplex PCR; TCRdb's copy has only in-frame clones and leaves some out. The data show under 300,000 clones, more than 70% seen once. The source material was peripheral blood. These receptor sequences come from a middle-aged woman who had recovered from COVID-19.

The V gene is TRBV3-1 (or the pseudogene TRBV3-2), the J gene TRBJ1-2; D is possibly TRBD1 (6 bases). The V gene's germline CDR1 is LGHDT and CDR2 YNNKEL (reference sequence). The CDR3 sequence is 14 residues long. Between the trimmed V and J ends, which lost 3 bases and 8 bases, there was a span of 16 bases. This CDR3 is CASSHPVGGGGYTF. In DNA form, the CDR3 reads TGTGCCAGCAGCCACCCCGTGGGGGGGGGCGGCTACACCTTC.

Only a few counts were recorded for this clone. The chain has TRBV20-1 and TRBJ1-1; 7 positions match TRBD1. This CDR3 comprises 14 residues. Trimming at V came to 3 bases and at J to 3 bases, leaving 7 bases not matched to a gene. The germline gives CDR1 DFQATT, CDR2 SNEGSKA (reference sequence). CDR3 sequence: CSASRTGGDTEAFF. Here the CDR3 DNA reads TGCAGTGCTAGTCGGACAGGAGGAGACACTGAAGCTTTCTTT.

This chain joins TRBV30 and TRBJ1-4, with D maybe TRBD1 (5 bases). Trimming shortened V by 4 bases and J by 10 bases, and 19 bases separated the two germline ends. CDR3 length: 14 amino acids. Per germline, CDR1 GTSNPN and CDR2 SVGIG (reference sequence). For the CDR3, the DNA is TGTGCCTGGACCTCGGGACCCCGAGCGGGAAAACTGTTTTTT. Translating gives CAWTSGPRAGKLFF.

This clone appeared a few times. The chain couples TRBV7-9 to TRBJ2-1, with TRBD2 matching over 14 bases. Per the germline V gene, CDR1 is SEHNR and CDR2 is FQNEAQ (reference sequence). The CDR3 length is 18 residues. With 5 bases clipped from V and 2 bases from J, the junction kept 8 bases outside the gene matches. The CDR3 spells CASSTPGLAGATYNEQFF. As DNA, the CDR3 is TGTGCCAGCAGCACCCCGGGACTAGCGGGAGCTACCTACAATGAGCAGTTCTTC.

The chain employs TRBV18 and TRBJ2-7, with a possible D match to TRBD2 (5 bases). Trimming shortened V by 3 bases and J by 2 bases, and 14 bases separated the two germline ends. The germline V gene has CDR1 KGHSH and CDR2 LQKENI. The CDR3 spans 15 residues. CDR3 coding DNA: TGTGCCAGCTCACCCGGGGTGGGTCAAACCTACGAGCAGTACTTC. Its translation: CASSPGVGQTYEQYF.

The CDR3 is CASSPGDGGTDTQYF. The DNA for the CDR3 is TGTGCCAGCAGCCCGGGGGACGGAGGCACAGATACGCAGTATTTT. The chain joins TRBV7-2 to TRBJ2-3, with D perhaps TRBD2 (6 bases). Trimming took 5 bases from V and 1 from J, leaving 13 bases between them. Germline V gives CDR1 SGHTA, CDR2 FQGNSA. The CDR3 contains 15 residues.

This sequence joins TRBV2 and TRBJ2-7; D perhaps matches TRBD1 (6 bases). CDR3 size: 12 residues. The V and J ends lost 8 bases and 2 bases respectively, with 10 bases between them. Germline V gene lookup returns CDR1 SNHLY and CDR2 FYNNEI. The CDR3 nucleotides read TGTGCCAGCCGGGACACCCCCTACGAGCAGTACTTC. The encoded protein is CASRDTPYEQYF. The whole variable domain, remainder taken from reference TRBV2 and TRBJ2-7, is EPEVTQTPSHQVTQMGQEVILRCVPISNHLYFYWYRQILGQKVEFLVSFYNNEISEKSEIFDDQFSVERPDGSNFTLKIRSTKLEDSAMYFCASRDTPYEQYFGPGTRLTVT.

The chain recombines TRBV19 with TRBJ2-2; 8 bases are a match to TRBD1. Germline lookup yields CDR1 LNHDA and CDR2 SQIVND (reference sequence). This CDR3 is 15 amino acids long. The V gene end was trimmed by 6 bases and the J gene end by 3 bases; junction bases not matched to a gene: 6. CDR3 loop: CASSLLDRDTGELFF. CDR3 in DNA: TGTGCCAGTAGCCTCCTGGACAGGGACACCGGGGAGCTGTTTTTT.

The rearrangement uses TRBV5-1 and TRBJ2-2; TRBD2 matches at 12 bases. This CDR3 spans 17 amino acids. Germline V gene sequence: CDR1 SGHRS, CDR2 YFSETQ. Trimming removed 4 bases from V and 0 bases from J; junction bases left unmatched: 4. The CDR3 reads CASSPRTSGTNTGELFF. The CDR3 coding sequence is TGCGCCAGCAGCCCCCGGACTAGCGGGACGAACACCGGGGAGCTGTTTTTT.

This clone appeared once. The rearrangement joins TRBV28 to TRBJ1-2; D is possibly TRBD1 (6 bases). This CDR3 spans 14 amino acids. V was pared by 1 base and J by 8 bases, with 14 bases between. CDR1 is MDHEN and CDR2 is SYDVKM in the germline V gene. DNA for the CDR3: TGTGCCAGCAGTTTATTGGGCAGGGGCTTGGGCTACACCTTC. Its translation: CASSLLGRGLGYTF.

The V gene is TRBV18, the J gene TRBJ1-2; 7 positions match TRBD1. This CDR3 is 15 amino acids long. V lost 0 bases to trimming and J lost 4 bases; unmatched junction nucleotides: 5. Germline CDR1 is KGHSH and CDR2 is LQKENI. The CDR3 spells CASSPPGTDLYGYTF. The CDR3 DNA reads TGTGCCAGCTCACCACCCGGGACAGATCTCTATGGCTACACCTTC.

The chain recombines TRBV4-1 with TRBJ2-1, with 7 bases identical to TRBD2. CDR1 MGHRA and CDR2 YSYEKL come from the germline V gene. This CDR3 has 17 residues. The J segment lost 2 bases and the V segment lost 0 bases, leaving 7 bases of the junction unmatched. The CDR3 protein is CASSQDLWGGAYNEQFF. CDR3 in DNA: TGCGCCAGCAGCCAAGATCTGTGGGGAGGGGCCTACAATGAGCAGTTCTTC.

This chain connects TRBV3-1 (or the pseudogene TRBV3-2) to TRBJ1-5; D gene uncertain. Germline CDR1 reads LGHDT; CDR2 reads YNNKEL (reference sequence). The CDR3 runs to 14 residues. V was cut by 3 bases and J by 0 bases, with 6 bases left in between. CDR3 DNA: TGTGCCAGCAGCCAGCAGAATAGCAATCAGCCCCAGCATTTT. Protein sequence: CASSQQNSNQPQHF.

J is TRBJ2-1 and V is TRBV7-3; perhaps TRBD2 as D (5 bases). Germline CDR1 is SGHTA and CDR2 is FQGTGA. The V end was cut by 1 base, the J end by 8 bases, with 15 bases between. There are 15 residues in the CDR3. DNA of the CDR3: TGTGCCAGCAGCTTAAGACTAACCAAACCCCATGAGCAGTTCTTC. It yields the protein CASSLRLTKPHEQFF.

This chain connects TRBV7-2 to TRBJ2-1; 9 bases are shared with TRBD2. V trimming: 1 base; J trimming: 5 bases; junction bases outside the gene matches: 6. Germline CDR1 and CDR2: SGHTA and FQGNSA. The CDR3 loop spans 16 amino acids. The CDR3 loop is CASSLGGGRAHNEQFF. The CDR3 bases are TGTGCCAGCAGCTTAGGGGGCGGGAGGGCCCACAATGAGCAGTTCTTC.

This clone was detected a few times. The genes are TRBV9 and TRBJ2-2; tentatively, D is TRBD1 (5 bases). The germline CDR1 and CDR2 sequences are SGDLS and YYNGEE. The CDR3 has 13 residues. V dropped 4 bases and J dropped 2 bases, with 6 bases sitting between them. CDR3 protein: CASSQGNTGELFF. DNA of the CDR3: TGTGCCAGCAGCCAGGGTAACACCGGGGAGCTGTTTTTT.

The rearrangement uses TRBV4-1 and TRBJ2-1; the D gene is possibly TRBD2 (5 bases). Trimming stripped 0 bases from V and 9 bases from J, with 12 bases between. In germline, CDR1 is MGHRA, CDR2 YSYEKL. The CDR3 length is 14 residues. As DNA, the CDR3 is TGCGCCAGCAGCCAAGATAGGGCCGCGGGTGAGCAGTTCTTC. It yields the protein CASSQDRAAGEQFF.

The V gene is TRBV27, the J gene TRBJ1-5, with 9 positions matching TRBD1. Germline loops: CDR1 MNHEY, CDR2 SMNVEV (reference sequence). Trimming took 4 bases from V and 6 from J; bases not matched to a gene: 4. The CDR3 runs 14 residues. CDR3 DNA: TGTGCCAGCAGTTCACGACAGGGGGGTCAGCCCCAGCATTTT. Translation gives CASSSRQGGQPQHF.

V usage is TRBV5-1 and J usage is TRBJ2-5, with 12 bases fitting TRBD1. Per the germline V gene, CDR1 is SGHRS and CDR2 is YFSETQ. CDR3 size: 16 residues. Trimming removed 0 bases from V and 5 bases from J; junction bases left unmatched: 5. CDR3 region: CASSLEGTGGYETQYF. In DNA, the CDR3 is TGCGCCAGCAGCTTGGAAGGGACAGGGGGCTACGAGACCCAGTACTTC.

J is TRBJ2-7 and V is TRBV5-1; 9 nucleotides match TRBD1. Germline loops: CDR1 SGHRS, CDR2 YFSETQ. The CDR3 sequence is 12 residues long. With 5 bases clipped from V and 5 bases from J, the junction kept 2 bases outside the gene matches. The CDR3 protein is CASRGQGDEQYV. CDR3 nucleotides: TGCGCCAGCAGGGGACAGGGCGACGAGCAGTACGTC.